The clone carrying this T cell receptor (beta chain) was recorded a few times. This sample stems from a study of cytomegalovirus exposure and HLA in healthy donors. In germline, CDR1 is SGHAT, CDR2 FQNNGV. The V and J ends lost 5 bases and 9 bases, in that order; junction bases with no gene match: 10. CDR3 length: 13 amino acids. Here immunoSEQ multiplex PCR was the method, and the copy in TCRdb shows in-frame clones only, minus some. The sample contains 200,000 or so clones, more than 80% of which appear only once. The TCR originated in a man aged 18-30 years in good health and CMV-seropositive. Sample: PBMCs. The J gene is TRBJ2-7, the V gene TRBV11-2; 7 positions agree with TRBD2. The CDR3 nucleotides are TGTGCCAGCAGCGGGGTCCCGGGGGGACTGCAGTACTTC. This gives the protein CASSGVPGGLQYF. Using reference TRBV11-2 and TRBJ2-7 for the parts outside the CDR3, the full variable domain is EAGVAQSPRYKIIEKRQSVAFWCNPISGHATLYWYQQILGQGPKLLIQFQNNGVVDDSQLPKDRFSAERLKGVDSTLKIQPAKLEDSAVYLCASSGVPGGLQYFGPGTRLTVT.